This T cell receptor beta chain is drawn from a study of T cells in Graves' hyperthyroidism and ophthalmopathy. Turning to the study itself: Sampling of peripheral blood happened at initial diagnosis, prior to any treatment.

The ends lost 11 bases at V and 2 bases at J; junction bases unmatched: 9. This CDR3 region has 14 residues. CDR1 and CDR2 from the germline V gene are LNHDA and SQIVND (reference sequence). Hyperthyroidism was newly diagnosed in patients aged 18 to 65 (duration under 2 months). The PBMCs studied were ones that came from roughly 11 ml fresh peripheral blood. RNA transcripts gave rise to amplified TCR beta CDR3 regions. The HTBI primer set served for first-round RT-PCR of the TCR CDR3. TCRdb analysed the multiplex PCR reads with MiXCR anew, one entry per CDR3 protein. The sample gives roughly 630,000 distinct CDR3 sequences, 15% to 19% of which show up once; roughly 7.3% is in the top ten. This clonotype appeared a few times.

This TCR was recovered from a woman aged 30 to 39 with Graves' hyperthyroidism. Sequenced: blood. The chain recombines TRBV19 with TRBJ2-1, with 7 bases matching TRBD1. DNA for the CDR3: TGTGCCTCCAAACAGGGGCCAGCCTACAATGAGCAGTTCTTC. As protein: CASKQGPAYNEQFF. The entire variable domain, with the rest obtained from reference TRBV19 and TRBJ2-1, is as follows: DGGITQSPKYLFRKEGQNVTLSCEQNLNHDAMYWYRQDPGQGLRLIYYSQIVNDFQKGDIAEGYSVSREKKESFPLTVTSAQKNPTAFYLCASKQGPAYNEQFFGPGTRLTVL.